The T cell receptor (beta chain) described here comes from a study of T cells in women clearing cervical HPV infection. Study details: Cases: HPV16-related CIN3 or worse on histology, a couple of invasive cancers.

About this clone: The DNA ends 3 residues before the CDR3 does, and the rest of the CDR3 is filled in from the germline J gene.

immunoSEQ multiplex PCR used an average of roughly 1,300 ng genomic DNA. The method was immunoSEQ multiplex PCR; TCRdb's version includes in-frame clones alone and lacks a portion of them. Across some 39,000 clones, the top ten clones capture less than 6% of the sample. This CDR3 has 15 residues. Germline assignment: CDR1 SEHNR and CDR2 FQNEAQ (reference sequence). This sequence originates from a woman between 18 and 70 years old with a cervical HPV16 infection that either progressed to CIN3+ or cleared (not recorded which). This chain links TRBV7-9 with TRBJ2-2; D possibly corresponds to TRBD1 (6 bases). The sequenced material came from blood buffy coat. CDR3 residues: CASSSRTDFNEKLFF. The sequenced part of the CDR3 DNA is TGTGCCAGCAGCTCCCGGACAGATTTTAATGAAAAG.